This TCR beta chain originates from a study of control samples from healthy donors and cancer patients (dated by TCRdb to 2020 to 2022). Library creation used the immunoSEQ multiplex PCR assay. TCRdb retrieved this table from immuneACCESS and kept in-frame rearrangements only. Not all clones are present; in checked studies, unresolved V genes account for under half, and no reason is known for the remainder. This sample lists approximately 150,000 clones; 80% to 90% were detected once. About 1.8% of the sample belongs to the ten largest clones. The CDR3 holds 18 amino acids from the cysteine to the phenylalanine. The sequence is cut down to CDR3 DNA, 54 bases in frame from base 1. CDR1 GTSNPN and CDR2 SVGIG are derived from the germline V gene (reference sequence). Trimming takes 0 bases off V and 0 bases off J; junction bases not matched to a gene: 9. Note on this clone: What antigen it recognizes has not been identified. Base qualities are not provided; no much larger clone lies one nucleotide away.

Sequencing input: blood. The rearranged segments are TRBV30 and TRBJ1-5, and 9 junctional nucleotides match TRBD1. The TCR originated in a man aged 18 to 35 in good health. The CDR3 in this case is CAWSVGQGIGFSNQPQHF. The DNA is TGTGCCTGGAGTGTGGGACAGGGTATTGGGTTTAGCAATCAGCCCCAGCATTTT.